This T cell receptor (beta chain) emerged from a study of blood T cell repertoires in COVID-19. In the study overall: The origin of the acute and convalescent COVID-19 samples was the United States, Italy and Spain. The cDNA or gDNA used as material had been derived from T cells, B-cell-depleted T cells, or PBMCs.

In the study's own analysis: Reference gene primer amplification in the assay estimated nucleated cell counts. Using immunoSEQ multiplex PCR, the repertoire was profiled, and TCRdb retains in-frame clones only, with some absent. V and J calls and clone size are those listed in that table; D and trimming were worked out from the DNA. There are more than 150,000 clones in the sample; roughly 78% occur only once, and approximately 3% lies in the top ten. The V gene lost 6 bases and the J gene lost 7 bases, with 9 bases spanning the gap. CDR3 length: 12 residues. Sequenced sample: peripheral blood. V gene TRBV12-3 or TRBV12-4 combines with J gene TRBJ1-4; D gene ambiguous. This receptor was identified in a woman at least 80 years old with active or convalescent COVID-19. The CDR3 DNA follows: TGTGCCAGCAGCCCCTATCGTGAAAAACTGTTTTTT. Translation: CASSPYREKLFF.